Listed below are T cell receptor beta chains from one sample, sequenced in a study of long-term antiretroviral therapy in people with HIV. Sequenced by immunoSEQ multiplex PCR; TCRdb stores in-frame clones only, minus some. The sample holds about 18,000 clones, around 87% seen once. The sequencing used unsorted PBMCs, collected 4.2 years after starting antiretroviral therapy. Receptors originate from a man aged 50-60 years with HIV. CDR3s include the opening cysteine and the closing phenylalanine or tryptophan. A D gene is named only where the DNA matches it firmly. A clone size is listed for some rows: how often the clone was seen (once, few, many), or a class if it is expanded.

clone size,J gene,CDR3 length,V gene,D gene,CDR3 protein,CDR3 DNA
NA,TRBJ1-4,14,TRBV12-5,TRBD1,CASGHTGGREKLFF,TGTGCTAGTGGCCATACAGGGGGCCGTGAAAAACTGTTTTTT
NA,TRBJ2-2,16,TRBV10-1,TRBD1,CASSAGQGASTGELFF,TGCGCCAGTTCCGCGGGACAGGGGGCGAGTACCGGGGAGCTGTTTTTT
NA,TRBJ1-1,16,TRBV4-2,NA,CASSQDLTRGNTEAFF,TGTGCCAGCAGCCAAGATCTTACCAGGGGGAACACTGAAGCTTTCTTT
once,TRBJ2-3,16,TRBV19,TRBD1,CASSISGQGASDTQYF,TGTGCCAGTAGTATATCGGGACAGGGGGCTTCAGATACGCAGTATTTT
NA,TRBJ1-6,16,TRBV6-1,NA,CASSDRDLFRNSPLHF,TGTGCCAGCAGTGACAGGGATCTTTTTCGTAATTCACCCCTCCACTTT
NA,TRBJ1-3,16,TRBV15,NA,CATSRDADFSGNTIYF,TGTGCCACCAGCAGAGATGCCGACTTCTCTGGAAACACCATATATTTT
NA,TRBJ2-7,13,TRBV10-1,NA,CASSDGQTVEQYF,TGCGCCAGCAGTGATGGCCAGACTGTCGAGCAGTACTTC
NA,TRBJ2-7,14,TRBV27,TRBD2,CASSMTSGGYEQYF,TGTGCCAGCAGTATGACTAGCGGGGGTTACGAGCAGTACTTC
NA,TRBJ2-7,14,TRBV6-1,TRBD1,CASSSPGQGAEQYF,TGTGCCAGCAGTTCCCCGGGACAGGGGGCCGAGCAGTACTTC
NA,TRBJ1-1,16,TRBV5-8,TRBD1,CASSLGLWQGATEAFF,TGTGCCAGCAGCTTGGGCCTCTGGCAGGGGGCGACTGAAGCTTTCTTT
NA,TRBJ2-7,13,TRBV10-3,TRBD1,CASSTGEGLEQYF,TGTGCCTCCTCGACAGGGGAAGGCCTCGAGCAGTACTTC
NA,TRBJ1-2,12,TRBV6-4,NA,CASSDSFGSYTF,TGTGCCAGCAGTGACTCATTCGGATCCTACACCTTC
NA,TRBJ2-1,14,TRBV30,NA,CAWSVRGTYNEQFF,TGTGCCTGGAGTGTAAGGGGTACCTACAATGAGCAGTTCTTC
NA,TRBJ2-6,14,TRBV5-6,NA,CASRKSSGANVLTF,TGTGCCAGCAGAAAAAGCTCTGGGGCCAACGTCCTGACTTTC
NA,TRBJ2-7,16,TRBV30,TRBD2,CAWSVRGGSGGSEQYF,TGTGCCTGGAGTGTAAGAGGTGGTAGCGGGGGAAGCGAGCAGTACTTC
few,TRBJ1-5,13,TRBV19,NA,CASSSSDNQPQHF,TGTGCCAGTAGTAGCTCAGACAATCAGCCCCAGCATTTT
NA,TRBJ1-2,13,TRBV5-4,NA,CASSLDPEGYYTF,TGTGCCAGCAGCTTGGACCCTGAAGGGTACTACACCTTC
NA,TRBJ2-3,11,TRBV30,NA,CAWTRGDTQYF,TGTGCCTGGACTCGGGGAGATACGCAGTATTTT
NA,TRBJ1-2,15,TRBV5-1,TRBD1,CASSLEVGTGYGYTF,TGCGCCAGCAGCTTGGAAGTTGGGACAGGGTATGGCTACACCTTC
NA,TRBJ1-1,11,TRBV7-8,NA,CASKIGAEAFF,TGTGCCAGCAAGATAGGGGCTGAAGCTTTCTTT
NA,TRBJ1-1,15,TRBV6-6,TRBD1,CASSGTGGRTTEAFF,TGTGCCAGCAGTGGGACAGGGGGACGAACTACTGAAGCTTTCTTT
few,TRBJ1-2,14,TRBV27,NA,CASSLSQGNYGYTF,TGTGCCAGCAGTTTAAGCCAGGGCAACTATGGCTACACCTTC
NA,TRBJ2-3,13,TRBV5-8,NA,CASSLQGGDTQYF,TGTGCCAGCAGCTTGCAGGGCGGAGATACGCAGTATTTT
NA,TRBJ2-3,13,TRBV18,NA,CASSPSGADTQYF,TGTGCCAGCTCACCATCCGGGGCAGATACGCAGTATTTT
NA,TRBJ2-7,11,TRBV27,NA,CATGVTYEQYF,TGTGCCACCGGGGTTACCTACGAGCAGTACTTC
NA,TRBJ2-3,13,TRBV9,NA,CASNDPGTDTQYF,TGTGCCAGCAACGACCCAGGCACAGATACGCAGTATTTT
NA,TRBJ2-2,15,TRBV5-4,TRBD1,CASSRQGWDTGELFF,TGTGCCAGCAGCCGACAGGGTTGGGACACCGGGGAGCTGTTTTTT
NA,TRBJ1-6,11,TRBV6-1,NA,CASRQNSPLHF,TGTGCCAGCAGACAGAATTCACCCCTCCACTTT